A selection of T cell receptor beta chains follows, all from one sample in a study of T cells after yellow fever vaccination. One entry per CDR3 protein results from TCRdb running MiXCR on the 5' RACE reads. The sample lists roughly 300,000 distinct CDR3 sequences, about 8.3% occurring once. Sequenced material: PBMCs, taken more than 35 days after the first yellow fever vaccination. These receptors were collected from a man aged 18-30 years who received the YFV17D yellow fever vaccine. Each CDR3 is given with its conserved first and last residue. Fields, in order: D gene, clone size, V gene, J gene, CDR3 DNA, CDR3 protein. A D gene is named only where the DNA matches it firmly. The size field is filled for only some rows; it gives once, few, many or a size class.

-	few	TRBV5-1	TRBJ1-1	TGCGCCAGCAGCTTCGAGGGATTGAACACTGAAGCTTTCTTT	CASSFEGLNTEAFF
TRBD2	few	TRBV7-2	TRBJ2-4	TGTGCCAGCAGCTGGCGGGGGGGCGGAAACATTCAGTACTTC	CASSWRGGGNIQYF
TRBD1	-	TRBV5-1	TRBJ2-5	TGCGCCAGCAGCTATCGGACAGGGACGGAGACCCAGTACTTC	CASSYRTGTETQYF
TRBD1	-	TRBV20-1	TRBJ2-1	TGCAGTGCGGCAAGGGGACAGGGGAGCAGCGATGAGCAGTTCTTC	CSAARGQGSSDEQFF
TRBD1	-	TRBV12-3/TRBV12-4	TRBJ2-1	TGTGCCAGCAGTGGAGACGGGGACAGCTACAATGAGCAGTTCTTC	CASSGDGDSYNEQFF
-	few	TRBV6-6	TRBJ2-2	TGTGCCAGCAGTTACTCGAGAACCGGGGAGCTGTTTTTT	CASSYSRTGELFF
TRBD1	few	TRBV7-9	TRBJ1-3	TGTGCCAGCAGCTTAGAAGGGGGCGGCTCTGGAAACACCATATATTTT	CASSLEGGGSGNTIYF
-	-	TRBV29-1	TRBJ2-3	TGCAGCGTTGGAGAAGTGCCCGGGGCAGATACGCAGTATTTT	CSVGEVPGADTQYF
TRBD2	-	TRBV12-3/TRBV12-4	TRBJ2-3	TGTGCCAGCAGTGCAGCGGGGGGGGCCGCGATCACAGATACGCAGTATTTT	CASSAAGGAAITDTQYF
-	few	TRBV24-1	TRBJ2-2	TGTGCCACCAGTGATTCTGCAGGGGTGAACACCGGGGAGCTGTTTTTT	CATSDSAGVNTGELFF
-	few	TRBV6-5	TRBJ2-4	TGTGCCAGCAGTTACTCGAGGGTGGGACGAAACATTCAGTACTTC	CASSYSRVGRNIQYF
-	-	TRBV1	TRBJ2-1	TGTACCAGCAGTGAAGACACAGGGCTGCAGGAGCAGTTCTTC	CTSSEDTGLQEQFF
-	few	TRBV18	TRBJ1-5	TGTGCCAGCTCACCAGACGGGCAGCAAGTCCAGCATTTT	CASSPDGQQVQHF
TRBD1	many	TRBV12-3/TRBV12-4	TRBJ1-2	TGTGCCAGCAGCCGACAGGGACCTAACTATGGCTACACCTTC	CASSRQGPNYGYTF
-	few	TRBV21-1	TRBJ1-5	TGTGCCAGCAGCAAAAGGGGACGGTTCAATCAGCCCCAGCATTTT	CASSKRGRFNQPQHF
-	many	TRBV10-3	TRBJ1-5	TGTGCCATCAGTGATGGGACCCGGGGAGGTCAGCCCCAGCATTTT	CAISDGTRGGQPQHF
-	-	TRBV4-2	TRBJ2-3	TGTGCCAGCAGCCAATCCGATCCGGGAGATACGCAGTATTTT	CASSQSDPGDTQYF
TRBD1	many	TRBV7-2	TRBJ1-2	TGTGCCAGCAGCCCGGCGGGACAGGCCTATGGCTACACCTTC	CASSPAGQAYGYTF
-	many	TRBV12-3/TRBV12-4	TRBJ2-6	TGTGCCAGCAGTTTGGTGGCGGGGGCCAACGTCCTGACTTTC	CASSLVAGANVLTF
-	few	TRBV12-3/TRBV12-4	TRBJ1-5	TGTGCCAGCAGTTTCGATGGAGATCAGCCCCAGCATTTT	CASSFDGDQPQHF
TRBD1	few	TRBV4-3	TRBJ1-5	TGCGCCAGCAGCCCAAGGTCTCCGGGACAGTTCTGCTATAGCAATCAGCCCCAGCATTTT	CASSPRSPGQFCYSNQPQHF
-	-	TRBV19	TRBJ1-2	TGTGCCAGTAGTCTCGTCCGACAGGCCCTAACGGTGGACTACACCTTC	CASSLVRQALTVDYTF
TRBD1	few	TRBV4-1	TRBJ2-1	TGCGCCAGCAGCTACCGACAGGGCAATGAGCAGTTCTTC	CASSYRQGNEQFF
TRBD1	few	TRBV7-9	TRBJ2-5	TGTGCCAGCAGCGCCCGACAGGGACGGCGAGAGACCCAGTACTTC	CASSARQGRRETQYF
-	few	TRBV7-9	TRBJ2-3	TGTGCCAGCAGCCACGTGCAGGGGAGGGACACAGATACGCAGTATTTT	CASSHVQGRDTDTQYF
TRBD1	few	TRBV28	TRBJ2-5	TGTGCCAGCACCCAATCGACAGGGGGAGAGACCCAGTACTTC	CASTQSTGGETQYF
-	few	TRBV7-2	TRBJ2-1	TGTGCCAGCAGCTTCTGGGGGCGCGAGCAGTTCTTC	CASSFWGREQFF
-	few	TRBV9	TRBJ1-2	TGTGCCAGCAGCGCATCTACATCTGACTATGGCTACACCTTC	CASSASTSDYGYTF
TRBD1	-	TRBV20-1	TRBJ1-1	TGCAGTGCTAGACCCCACCCAGGGGGTAGCGCTTTCTTT	CSARPHPGGSAFF
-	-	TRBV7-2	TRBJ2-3	TGTGCCAGCACGTGGCTGGCGGGGAATCGAGATACGCAGTATTTT	CASTWLAGNRDTQYF
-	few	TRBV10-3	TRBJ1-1	TGTGCCATCGGGGGTAGCAGGGTGAACACTGAAGCTTTCTTT	CAIGGSRVNTEAFF
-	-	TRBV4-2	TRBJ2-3	TGTGCCAGCAGCCAAGGCGACGAAGATACGCAGTATTTT	CASSQGDEDTQYF
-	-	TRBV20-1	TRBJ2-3	TGCAGTGCTAGTCAGGGGCCCGCCGAGGAAGATACGCAGTATTTT	CSASQGPAEEDTQYF
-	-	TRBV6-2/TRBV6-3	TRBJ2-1	TGTGCCAGCAGTTACATGGACCGATACAATGAGCAGTTCTTC	CASSYMDRYNEQFF
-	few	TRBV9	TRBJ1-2	TGTGCCAGCACCTCTTCGGCAGCCGACTATGGCTACACCTTC	CASTSSAADYGYTF
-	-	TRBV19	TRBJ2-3	TGTGCCAGTAGTATGACAGCTTTTACAGATACGCAGTATTTT	CASSMTAFTDTQYF
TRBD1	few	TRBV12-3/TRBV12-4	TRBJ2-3	TGTGCCAGCAGCACAGGGGTAGTTTCCACAGATACGCAGTATTTT	CASSTGVVSTDTQYF
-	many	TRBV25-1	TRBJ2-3	TGTGCCAGCAGTGATTCCCCCGGGCGGAGCACAGATACGCAGTATTTT	CASSDSPGRSTDTQYF
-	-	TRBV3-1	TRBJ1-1	TGTGCCAGCAGCCAAGAAGGGACCGCTCCTCGAACTGAAGCTTTCTTT	CASSQEGTAPRTEAFF
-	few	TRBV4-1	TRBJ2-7	TGCGCCAGCAGCCAAGAACGGGGGAGCTACGAGCAGTACTTC	CASSQERGSYEQYF
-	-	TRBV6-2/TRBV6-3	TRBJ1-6	TGTGCCACCAAAAACCGGGACACCGACTATAATTCACCCCTCCACTTT	CATKNRDTDYNSPLHF
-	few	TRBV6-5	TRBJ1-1	TGTGCCGCCCACATGAACACTGAAGCTTTCTTT	CAAHMNTEAFF
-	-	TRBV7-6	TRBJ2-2	TGTGCCAGCAGCTTAGTGGTTAACACCGGGGAGCTGTTTTTT	CASSLVVNTGELFF
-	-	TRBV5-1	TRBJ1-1	TGCGCCAGCAGCTATATATCGGGCGAGACTGAAGCTTTCTTT	CASSYISGETEAFF
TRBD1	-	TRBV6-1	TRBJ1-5	TGTGCCAGCAGACGTCGGGACAGGGGTGATCAGCCCCAGCATTTT	CASRRRDRGDQPQHF
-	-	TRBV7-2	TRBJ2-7	TGTGCCAGCAGCTCCTTAAGCTCCTACGAGCAGTACTTC	CASSSLSSYEQYF
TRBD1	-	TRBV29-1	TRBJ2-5	TGCAGCGTTGGACTCGACAGGGGACGAGAGACCCAGTACTTC	CSVGLDRGRETQYF
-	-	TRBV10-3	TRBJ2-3	TGTGCCATCAGGGACGCCTCTAGCACAGATACGCAGTATTTT	CAIRDASSTDTQYF
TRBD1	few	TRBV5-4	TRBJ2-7	TGTGCCAGCAGCGTAGGTCACAGGGGCACCTACGAGCAGTACTTC	CASSVGHRGTYEQYF
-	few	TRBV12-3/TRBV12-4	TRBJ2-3	TGTGCCAGCAGTCGGAGCCATTCCGCAGATACGCAGTATTTT	CASSRSHSADTQYF